This T cell receptor (beta chain) was retrieved from a study of technical replicates of blood from a handful of donors. Produced via immunoSEQ multiplex PCR; TCRdb's table is partial and in-frame only. The sample records around 17,000 clones, around 87% being singletons. Germline V gene lookup returns CDR1 SNHLY and CDR2 FYNNEI. There are 13 residues in the CDR3. Trimming cost V 1 base and J 4 bases, with 5 bases left between them. This sequence was found in a human donor in good health. This rearrangement joins TRBV2 to TRBJ1-5; D gene uncertain. Input material: PBMCs. Written as DNA, the CDR3 is TGTGCCAGCAGTGAAGGGGAGAATCAGCCCCAGCATTTT. It translates to CASSEGENQPQHF.